These 11 T cell receptor beta chains originate from one sample sequenced in a study of graft-versus-host responses after intestinal transplantation. These TCRs are of unknown antigen specificity. The protocol was immunoSEQ multiplex PCR, while the TCRdb copy is restricted to in-frame clones and leaves out a portion. The table records roughly 100,000 clones, approximately 93% of them present only once. Sample: unstimulated CD8+ T cells sorted from spleen or lymph node cells, taken before intestinal transplant. Source of these receptors: a human donor who received an intestinal transplant.

The sample holds one count of this clone. This sequence joins TRBV27 and TRBJ2-1, with D hard to call. V lost 0 bases, J lost 7 bases, and 7 bases lay in between. Germline CDR1 MNHEY, CDR2 SMNVEV (reference sequence). This CDR3 has 13 amino acids. CDR3: CASSLSDGNEQFF. DNA of the CDR3: TGTGCCAGCAGTTTATCTGATGGGAATGAGCAGTTCTTC.

The rearrangement joins TRBV11-2 to TRBJ1-2; 9 bases match TRBD1. The germline CDR1 and CDR2 sequences are SGHAT and FQNNGV. The CDR3 loop spans 16 amino acids. The V and J ends lost 5 bases and 3 bases, in that order; junction bases with no gene match: 10. The CDR3: CASSPRDRDVYYGYTF. The CDR3 nucleotides read TGTGCCAGCAGCCCCAGGGACAGGGATGTTTACTATGGCTACACCTTC.

In nucleotides, the CDR3 is TGTGCCAGCAGCACAGGGGTCTTCTCTGGAAACACCATATATTTT. Translation: CASSTGVFSGNTIYF. This rearrangement joins TRBV2 to TRBJ1-3; 7 bases align to TRBD1. The CDR3 spans 15 residues. V was clipped by 6 bases and J by 0 bases; unmatched bases: 5. Germline V CDR1 and CDR2: SNHLY, FYNNEI.

This chain links TRBV2 with TRBJ2-1; no reliable D call. The length of the CDR3 is 11 residues. The V and J ends lost 6 bases and 12 bases respectively, with 12 bases between them. Germline V gives CDR1 SNHLY, CDR2 FYNNEI. CDR3 region: CASRLDPSQFF. CDR3 in DNA: TGTGCCAGCAGACTTGACCCCTCGCAGTTCTTC.

This clone was detected only a few times. The V gene is TRBV5-6, the J gene TRBJ1-6; no clear D. This CDR3 spans 13 amino acids. CDR1 is SGHDT and CDR2 is YYEEEE in the germline V gene. The germline V and J ends were trimmed by 0 bases and 10 bases, with 8 bases remaining between them. CDR3 sequence: CASSLGVESPLHF. CDR3 DNA: TGTGCCAGCAGCTTGGGAGTGGAGTCACCCCTCCACTTT.

The chain recombines TRBV9 with TRBJ1-6; D is possibly TRBD1 (6 bases). V was shortened by 2 bases and J by 7 bases, with 19 bases between the two germline ends. This CDR3 spans 17 amino acids. Germline V gene lookup returns CDR1 SGDLS and CDR2 YYNGEE. DNA of the CDR3: TGTGCCAGCAGCGTGCGTCCGGCAGGGGCCCCCAATTCACCCCTCCACTTT. Residues: CASSVRPAGAPNSPLHF.

This clone came up once. The V and J genes are TRBV12-5 and TRBJ2-7, with D possibly being TRBD1 (5 bases). There are 15 residues in the CDR3. The germline V gene has CDR1 LGHNT and CDR2 FRNRAP. With 6 bases removed from V and 4 bases from J, the gap between germline ends came to 19 bases. CDR3 sequence: CASGPTLLDSYEQYF. The DNA of the CDR3 is TGTGCTAGTGGCCCTACCCTCCTCGACAGTTACGAGCAGTACTTC. Full variable domain (rest looked up from reference TRBV12-5 and TRBJ2-7): DARVTQTPRHKVTEMGQEVTMRCQPILGHNTVFWYRQTMMQGLELLAYFRNRAPLDDSGMPKDRFSAEMPDATLATLKIQPSEPRDSAVYFCASGPTLLDSYEQYFGPGTRLTVT.

The gene calls are TRBV6-1 and TRBJ2-7; 8 bases map to TRBD1. The CDR3 sequence is 18 residues long. The ends lost 0 bases at V and 2 bases at J; junction bases unmatched: 12. Germline loops: CDR1 MNHNS, CDR2 SASEGT. The DNA for the CDR3 is TGTGCCAGCAGTGAAGCAGGGGGCGGACAGGGAACACCCTACGAGCAGTACTTC. Translating it yields CASSEAGGGQGTPYEQYF.

V usage is TRBV2 and J usage is TRBJ1-2, with D perhaps matching TRBD1 (5 bases). The CDR3 is made up of 15 amino acids. Germline V CDR1 and CDR2: SNHLY, FYNNEI. Trimming cost V 3 bases and J 8 bases, with 19 bases left between them. The CDR3 DNA is TGTGCCAGCAGTGATTCTGCAGGGAAGGACGAAGGCTACACCTTC. Amino acid sequence: CASSDSAGKDEGYTF.

This rearrangement joins TRBV9 to TRBJ2-1; TRBD2 aligns across 14 bases. With V trimmed by 4 bases and J by 6 bases, 3 bases remained unmatched. The germline gives CDR1 SGDLS, CDR2 YYNGEE. The CDR3 has 15 residues. CDR3 sequence: CASSPGTSGGNEQFF. CDR3 DNA: TGTGCCAGCAGCCCCGGGACTAGCGGGGGCAATGAGCAGTTCTTC.

The chain joins TRBV27 to TRBJ2-1, with 7 bases aligning to TRBD1. The CDR3 has 13 amino acids. Per the germline V gene, CDR1 is MNHEY and CDR2 is SMNVEV (reference sequence). Unmatched junction bases numbered 3, after V lost 2 bases and J lost 8 bases. CDR3 protein: CASSLGRGYEQFF. Here the CDR3 DNA reads TGTGCCAGCAGTTTAGGCAGGGGGTATGAGCAGTTCTTC.